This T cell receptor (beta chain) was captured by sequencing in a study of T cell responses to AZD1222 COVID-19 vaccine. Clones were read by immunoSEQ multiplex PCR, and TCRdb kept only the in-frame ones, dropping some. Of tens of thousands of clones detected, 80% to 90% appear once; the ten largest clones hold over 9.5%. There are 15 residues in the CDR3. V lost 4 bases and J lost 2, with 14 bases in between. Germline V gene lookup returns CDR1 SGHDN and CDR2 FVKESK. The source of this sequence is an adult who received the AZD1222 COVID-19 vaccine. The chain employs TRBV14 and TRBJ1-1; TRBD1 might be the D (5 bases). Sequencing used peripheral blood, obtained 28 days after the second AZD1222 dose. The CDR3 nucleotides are TGTGCCAGCAGCCTTATCCAGGGCGGAAACACTGAAGCTTTCTTT. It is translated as CASSLIQGGNTEAFF.